The next 8 T cell receptor beta chains were all read from a single sample in a study of T cell responses to AZD1222 COVID-19 vaccine. Some clones are missing from TCRdb's copy, which holds only in-frame ones; the method was immunoSEQ multiplex PCR. The data show about 150,000 clones, 85% to 95% seen once. Sequences were derived from peripheral blood, sampled 28 days after the second AZD1222 dose. The receptors stem from an adult who received the AZD1222 COVID-19 vaccine.

CDR3 coding DNA: TGTGCCAGCAGCTCAGCGGGGAACCAAGAGACCCAGTACTTC. This translates into CASSSAGNQETQYF. J is TRBJ2-5 and V is TRBV27; TRBD2 aligns across 7 bases. V lost 6 bases, J lost 0 bases, and 4 bases stayed unmatched. Germline V gene sequence: CDR1 MNHEY, CDR2 SMNVEV (reference sequence). This CDR3 region has 14 residues.

V gene TRBV5-1 combines with J gene TRBJ1-6, with 7 bases matching TRBD1. CDR3 size: 13 residues. The germline gives CDR1 SGHRS, CDR2 YFSETQ. J was trimmed by 8 bases and V by 6 bases; bases with no gene match: 5. CDR3 amino acids: CASTTGTDSPLHF. CDR3 bases: TGCGCCAGCACGACAGGGACGGATTCACCCCTCCACTTT.

Only one count was recorded for this clone. The chain carries TRBV12-3 or TRBV12-4 and TRBJ1-5; D remains ambiguous. The CDR3 loop spans 12 amino acids. Trimming cost V 2 bases and J 6 bases, with 5 bases left between them. The CDR3 sequence: CASSLRSQPQHF. The DNA of the CDR3 is TGTGCCAGCAGTTTAAGGTCTCAGCCCCAGCATTTT.

This clone was counted a few times. This chain uses TRBV2 with TRBJ1-2; no reliable D call. V was pared by 2 bases and J by 0 bases, with 10 bases between. The CDR3 is made up of 15 amino acids. Germline CDR1 is SNHLY and CDR2 is FYNNEI. The CDR3 nucleotides are TGTGCCAGCAGTGAAACGGGTCTGACTAACTATGGCTACACCTTC. This translates into CASSETGLTNYGYTF.

The rearrangement joins TRBV15 to TRBJ2-3; 10 positions match TRBD2. There are 16 residues in the CDR3. V was clipped by 2 bases and J by 1 base; unmatched bases: 3. Germline V lookup: CDR1 LNHNV, CDR2 YYDKDF (reference sequence). CDR3 sequence reads: CATSRQGTSGTDTQYF. CDR3 nucleotide sequence: TGTGCCACCAGCAGACAGGGGACTAGCGGCACAGATACGCAGTATTTT.

This clone has just one count. J is TRBJ1-3 and V is TRBV15; the D is unclear. This CDR3 has 14 residues. Germline V gene lookup returns CDR1 LNHNV and CDR2 YYDKDF (reference sequence). Trimming left V 1 base short and J 6 bases short, with 10 bases between. Written as DNA, the CDR3 is TGTGCCACCAGCAGAGGGCAGAGCCTAAACACCATATATTTT. Its protein is CATSRGQSLNTIYF.

The genes are TRBV30 and TRBJ2-7; 7 bases fit TRBD1. CDR1 and CDR2 (germline): GTSNPN, SVGIG (reference sequence). The V and J ends lost 0 bases and 5 bases, in that order; junction bases with no gene match: 7. The CDR3 has 14 amino acids. CDR3 in DNA: TGTGCCTGGAGTGTAAGGGACAGTTGGCACGAGCAGTACTTC. This sequence encodes CAWSVRDSWHEQYF.

V usage is TRBV6-5 and J usage is TRBJ1-2, with D perhaps TRBD1 (5 bases). V was trimmed by 5 bases and J by 4 bases, leaving 17 bases between them. The CDR3 contains 15 residues. Germline V gene lookup returns CDR1 MNHEY and CDR2 SVGAGI. CDR3 sequence: CASSPLGATSYGYTF. In nucleotides, the CDR3 is TGTGCCAGCAGTCCGCTCGGGGCTACAAGCTATGGCTACACCTTC.